Following are 14 T cell receptor beta chains from one sample sequenced in a study of T cell responses to AZD1222 COVID-19 vaccine. Measured with immunoSEQ multiplex PCR; TCRdb has only the in-frame clones, and not every one. The sample lists around 100,000 clones; about 88% were seen once. The sample here was peripheral blood, taken on day 0 of AZD1222 vaccination. Receptor source: an adult in good health.

The chain has TRBV7-2 and TRBJ1-6; a weak D match, TRBD1 (5 bases). CDR3 length: 14 amino acids. Per germline, CDR1 SGHTA and CDR2 FQGNSA. V was trimmed by 7 bases and J by 5 bases, leaving 12 bases between them. Written as DNA, the CDR3 is TGTGCCAGCACTCTTATGGGGGATAATTCACCCCTCCACTTT. Its translation is CASTLMGDNSPLHF.

The CDR3 protein is CATSRRDPSTDTQYF. In nucleotides, the CDR3 is TGTGCCACCAGCAGGAGGGACCCCAGCACAGATACGCAGTATTTT. This sequence joins TRBV15 and TRBJ2-3, with D tentatively TRBD1 or TRBD2 (5 bases each). Trimming took off 3 bases at V and 0 bases at J, with 10 bases between the two ends. The CDR3 is made up of 15 amino acids. Germline V gene sequence: CDR1 LNHNV, CDR2 YYDKDF (reference sequence).

V and J are TRBV6-5 and TRBJ1-2, with D hard to call. Deletions cut 7 bases from V and 4 bases from J, with 19 bases between. The CDR3 contains 15 residues. CDR1 is MNHEY and CDR2 is SVGAGI in the germline V gene. CDR3 amino acids: CASTPQPLMPYGYTF. CDR3 coding DNA: TGTGCCAGCACCCCCCAGCCCCTAATGCCCTATGGCTACACCTTC.

The table lists this clone with a count of one. CDR3 nucleotide sequence: TGTGCCAGCAGCCCCTTCACGGAGACCAATCAGCCCCAGCATTTT. It encodes CASSPFTETNQPQHF. The chain links TRBV7-8 to TRBJ1-5; D gene ambiguous. The germline CDR1 and CDR2 sequences are SGHVS and FQNEAQ. There are 15 residues in the CDR3. The V gene lost 5 bases and the J gene lost 3 bases, with 14 bases spanning the gap.

This clone showed up just once. This chain connects TRBV7-9 to TRBJ2-7; D is perhaps TRBD1 (6 bases). The germline V gene has CDR1 SEHNR and CDR2 FQNEAQ (reference sequence). The CDR3 has 15 amino acids. Trimming left V 0 bases short and J 3 bases short, with 12 bases between. The CDR3 here is CASSLAGNRVYEQYF. The CDR3 coding sequence is TGTGCCAGCAGCTTAGCGGGGAACAGGGTCTACGAGCAGTACTTC.

V usage is TRBV9 and J usage is TRBJ2-2, with D possibly TRBD2 on 6 matching bases. The CDR3 extends over 12 amino acids. V was shortened by 4 bases and J by 8 bases, with 9 bases between the two germline ends. The germline gives CDR1 SGDLS, CDR2 YYNGEE. The CDR3 is CASSLGGGELFF. The CDR3 region has the DNA TGTGCCAGCAGCTTGGGGGGTGGGGAGCTGTTTTTT.

The J gene is TRBJ1-2, the V gene TRBV4-3; D call uncertain. The CDR3 extends over 17 amino acids. Germline V gene sequence: CDR1 LGHNA, CDR2 YSLEER. Trimming left V 0 bases short and J 0 bases short, with 14 bases between. CDR3 nucleotide sequence: TGCGCCAGCAGCCAAGATACGGGAGGGAAGCCTAACTATGGCTACACCTTC. Protein product: CASSQDTGGKPNYGYTF.

The chain recombines TRBV6-5 with TRBJ1-2, with TRBD1 as a possible D gene (5 bases). Germline CDR1 and CDR2: MNHEY and SVGAGI. The CDR3 loop spans 14 amino acids. Trimming took off 5 bases at V and 4 bases at J, with 14 bases between the two ends. For the CDR3, the DNA is TGTGCCAGCAGTACCCGACGGGGGGGCTATGGCTACACCTTC. Translation gives CASSTRRGGYGYTF.

The J gene is TRBJ1-5, the V gene TRBV19, with no clear D. The CDR3 spans 14 residues. Between the trimmed V and J ends, which lost 1 base and 4 bases, there was a span of 8 bases. Germline CDR1 and CDR2: LNHDA and SQIVND (reference sequence). The CDR3, as DNA: TGTGCCAGTAGTATAGGCGGCGTAAATCAGCCCCAGCATTTT. Translated: CASSIGGVNQPQHF. The full variable domain, rest sourced from reference TRBV19 and TRBJ1-5, is DGGITQSPKYLFRKEGQNVTLSCEQNLNHDAMYWYRQDPGQGLRLIYYSQIVNDFQKGDIAEGYSVSREKKESFPLTVTSAQKNPTAFYLCASSIGGVNQPQHFGDGTRLSIL.

The chain recombines TRBV5-1 with TRBJ1-1; D unresolved. V was shortened by 7 bases and J by 7 bases, with 14 bases between the two germline ends. The CDR3 consists of 12 residues. CDR1 and CDR2 (germline): SGHRS, YFSETQ. Written as DNA, the CDR3 is TGCGCCAGCGGCCGCCGGGCGGATGAAGCTTTCTTT. As protein: CASGRRADEAFF.

The gene calls are TRBV11-2 and TRBJ1-1; TRBD1 agrees at 7 bases. Losses at the gene ends were 7 bases for V and 2 bases for J; bases not matched to a gene: 10. The CDR3 is made up of 15 amino acids. From germline, CDR1 is SGHAT and CDR2 FQNNGV. This CDR3 is CASIVTGARNTEAFF. For the CDR3, the DNA is TGTGCCAGCATCGTAACAGGGGCGAGAAACACTGAAGCTTTCTTT.

V and J are TRBV5-1 and TRBJ1-1, with a weak D call TRBD1 (5 bases). The CDR3 covers 13 residues. Germline V gene data show CDR1 as SGHRS and CDR2 as YFSETQ. V gave up 2 bases and J gave up 4 bases, with 9 bases separating them. Here the CDR3 DNA reads TGCGCCAGCAGCTTTGGGGGAGGCACTGAAGCTTTCTTT. This translates into CASSFGGGTEAFF.

The chain recombines TRBV3-1 (or the pseudogene TRBV3-2) with TRBJ2-5, with a tentative D call TRBD2 (6 bases). V gave up 3 bases and J gave up 5 bases, with 13 bases separating them. Per germline, CDR1 LGHDT and CDR2 YNNKEL (reference sequence). This CDR3 is built from 14 residues. The CDR3 bases are TGTGCCAGCAGCCATTGGGAGGTCCGGGAGACCCAGTACTTC. It encodes CASSHWEVRETQYF.

The genes are TRBV7-9 and TRBJ2-1, with 7 bases identical to TRBD1. J was trimmed by 3 bases and V by 4 bases; bases with no gene match: 9. The V gene's germline CDR1 is SEHNR and CDR2 FQNEAQ (reference sequence). There are 16 residues in the CDR3. Here the CDR3 reads CASSWTGGRSYNEQFF. CDR3 sequence (DNA): TGTGCCAGCAGCTGGACAGGTGGGAGAAGCTACAATGAGCAGTTCTTC. Based on the CDR3 plus reference TRBV7-9 and TRBJ2-1, the full variable domain is DTGVSQNPRHKITKRGQNVTFRCDPISEHNRLYWYRQTLGQGPEFLTYFQNEAQLEKSRLLSDRFSAERPKGSFSTLEIQRTEQGDSAMYLCASSWTGGRSYNEQFFGPGTRLTVL.